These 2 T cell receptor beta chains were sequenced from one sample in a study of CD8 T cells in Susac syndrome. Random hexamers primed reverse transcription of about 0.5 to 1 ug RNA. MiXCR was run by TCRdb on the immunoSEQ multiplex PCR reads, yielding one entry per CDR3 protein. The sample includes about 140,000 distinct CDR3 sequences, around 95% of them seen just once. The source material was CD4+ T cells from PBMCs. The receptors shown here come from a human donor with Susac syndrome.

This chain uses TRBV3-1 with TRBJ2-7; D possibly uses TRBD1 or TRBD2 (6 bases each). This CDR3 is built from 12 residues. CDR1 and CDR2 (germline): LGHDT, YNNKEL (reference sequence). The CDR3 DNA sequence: TGTGCGGCCGGGGGCCGCTCCTACGAGCAGTACTTC. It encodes CAAGGRSYEQYF.

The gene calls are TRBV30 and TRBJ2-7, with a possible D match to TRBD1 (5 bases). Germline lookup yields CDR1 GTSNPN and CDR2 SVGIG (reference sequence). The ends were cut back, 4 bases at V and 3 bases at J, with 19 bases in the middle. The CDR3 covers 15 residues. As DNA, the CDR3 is TGTGCCTGGAACGATCGGGTCGGGCAGGGCTACGAGCAGTACTTC. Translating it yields CAWNDRVGQGYEQYF.